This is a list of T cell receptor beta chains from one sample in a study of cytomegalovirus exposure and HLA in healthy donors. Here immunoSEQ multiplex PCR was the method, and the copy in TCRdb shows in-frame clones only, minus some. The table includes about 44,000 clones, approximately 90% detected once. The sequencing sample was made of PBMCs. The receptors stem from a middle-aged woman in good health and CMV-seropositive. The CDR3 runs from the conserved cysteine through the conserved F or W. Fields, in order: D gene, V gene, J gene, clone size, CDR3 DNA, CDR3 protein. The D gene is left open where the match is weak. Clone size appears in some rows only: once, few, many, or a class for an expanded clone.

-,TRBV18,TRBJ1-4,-,TGTGCCAGCTTTAGGGAGAGAGCAACTAATGAAAAACTGTTTTTT,CASFRERATNEKLFF
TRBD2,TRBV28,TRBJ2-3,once,TGTGCCAGCAGTCCCGGGACTAGCGGGTGGGACAGGGATACGCAGTATTTT,CASSPGTSGWDRDTQYF
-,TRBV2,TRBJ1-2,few,TGTGCCAGAGGGGACTCAGCTAACTATGGCTACACCTTC,CARGDSANYGYTF
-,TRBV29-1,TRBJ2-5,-,TGCAGCGTTGAATACAGGGAGGGGCGCCAGACCCAGTACTTC,CSVEYREGRQTQYF
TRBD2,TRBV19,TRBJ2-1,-,TGTGCCAGTAGTATCAGGGGGACTAGCGGGAGAAATGAGCAGTTCTTC,CASSIRGTSGRNEQFF
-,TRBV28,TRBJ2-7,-,TGTGCCAGCACCGGAGGGGCCCAATACGAGCAGTACTTC,CASTGGAQYEQYF
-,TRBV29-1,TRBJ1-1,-,TGCAGCGTTAAACCGACGGGAGTCAGGAGTGAAGCTTTCTTT,CSVKPTGVRSEAFF
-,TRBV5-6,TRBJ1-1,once,TGTGCCAGCAGCTTGGGAAGGGGGACGGACGTCTACACTGAAGCTTTCTTT,CASSLGRGTDVYTEAFF
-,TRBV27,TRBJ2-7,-,TGTGCCAGCAGCCAACAACTAGTTTCCGACGAGCAGTACTTC,CASSQQLVSDEQYF
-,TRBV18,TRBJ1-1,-,TGTGCCAGCTCACCCGGGACATTGAACACTGAAGCTTTCTTT,CASSPGTLNTEAFF
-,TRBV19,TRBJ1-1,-,TGTGCCAGTAGGGACAGGAACACTGAAGCTTTCTTT,CASRDRNTEAFF
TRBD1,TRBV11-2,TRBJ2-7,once,TGTGCCAGCAGCTCAGGGACAGCCTTATCCTACGAGCAGTACTTC,CASSSGTALSYEQYF
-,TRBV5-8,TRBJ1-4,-,TGTGCCAGCAGCTTGGGGCAGGGAGGTACTAATGAAAAACTGTTTTTT,CASSLGQGGTNEKLFF
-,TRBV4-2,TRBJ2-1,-,TGTGCCAGCAGCCAAGATGAGCTTAGCTCCTACAATGAGCAGTTCTTC,CASSQDELSSYNEQFF
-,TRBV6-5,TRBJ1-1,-,TGTGCCAGCTTGGAGGGGTCGAACACTGAAGCTTTCTTT,CASLEGSNTEAFF
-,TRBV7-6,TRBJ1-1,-,TGTGCCAGCAGCTTAATGGCCGACACTGAAGCTTTCTTT,CASSLMADTEAFF
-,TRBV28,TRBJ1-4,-,TGTGCCAGCAGTTTCGCGGGGTATGAAAAACTGTTTTTT,CASSFAGYEKLFF
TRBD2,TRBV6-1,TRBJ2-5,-,TGTGCCGTTCGGACTAGCGTTGCCCAAGAGACCCAGTACTTC,CAVRTSVAQETQYF
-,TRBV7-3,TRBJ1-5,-,TGTGCCAGCAGCTCACAACAGGGTCAGCCCCAGCATTTT,CASSSQQGQPQHF
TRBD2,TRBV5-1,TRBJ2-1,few,TGCGCCAGCAGCTTGCTAGCGGGAGCGTTTAGTGAGCAGTTCTTC,CASSLLAGAFSEQFF
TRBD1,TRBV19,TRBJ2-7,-,TGTGCCAGTAGGTATCAAACAGGGGGTCTCCACGAGCAGTACTTC,CASRYQTGGLHEQYF
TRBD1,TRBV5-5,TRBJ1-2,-,TGTGCCAGCAGCATTGCCGGGACAGAACTATGGGGCTACACCTTC,CASSIAGTELWGYTF
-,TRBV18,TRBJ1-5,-,TGTGCCAGCTCACAGCGGCCGGGATTCAATCAGCCCCAGCATTTT,CASSQRPGFNQPQHF
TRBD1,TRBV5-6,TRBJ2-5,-,TGTGCCAGCAGCACGACAGGGTCGGAAGAGACCCAGTACTTC,CASSTTGSEETQYF
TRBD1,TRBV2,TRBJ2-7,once,TGTGCCAGCAGTGAACAGGGGGCGCACTACGAGCAGTACTTC,CASSEQGAHYEQYF
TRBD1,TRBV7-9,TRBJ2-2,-,TGTGCCAGCAGCTTTGGGGACAGGAACACCGGGGAGCTGTTTTTT,CASSFGDRNTGELFF
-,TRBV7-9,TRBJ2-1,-,TGTGCGGGGATTGGGCCGAATGGACTTGAGCAGTTCTTC,CAGIGPNGLEQFF
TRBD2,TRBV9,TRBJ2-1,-,TGTGCCAGCAGCGGCTCGAGCGGGATGGCCTACAATGAGCAGTTCTTC,CASSGSSGMAYNEQFF
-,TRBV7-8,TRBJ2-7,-,TGTGCCAGCAGCTTAGGGACAGTCCTGGGGGAGCAGTACTTC,CASSLGTVLGEQYF